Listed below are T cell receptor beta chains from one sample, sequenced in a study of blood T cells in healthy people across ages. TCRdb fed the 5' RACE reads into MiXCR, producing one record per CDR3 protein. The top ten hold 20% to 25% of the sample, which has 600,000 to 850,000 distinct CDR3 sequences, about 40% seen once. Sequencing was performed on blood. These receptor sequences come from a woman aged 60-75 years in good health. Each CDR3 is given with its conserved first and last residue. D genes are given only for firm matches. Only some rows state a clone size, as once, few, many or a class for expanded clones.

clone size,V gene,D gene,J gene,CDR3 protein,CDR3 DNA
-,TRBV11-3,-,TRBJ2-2,CASSLDGSTGELFF,TGTGCCAGCAGCTTAGATGGGAGCACCGGGGAGCTGTTTTTT
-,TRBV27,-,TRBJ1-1,CASSPNGGTEAFF,TGTGCCAGCAGTCCCAACGGAGGCACTGAAGCTTTCTTT
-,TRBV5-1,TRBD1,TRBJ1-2,CASSLTVSGQGAGYTF,TGCGCCAGCAGCTTGACAGTGTCGGGACAGGGGGCAGGCTACACCTTC
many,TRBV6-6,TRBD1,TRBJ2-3,CASRRATGFDTQYF,TGTGCCAGCAGGCGAGCGACAGGGTTCGATACGCAGTATTTT
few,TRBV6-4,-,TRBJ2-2,CASSDDGGRVTSTGELFF,TGTGCCAGCAGTGACGACGGGGGTCGGGTCACATCCACCGGGGAGCTGTTTTTT
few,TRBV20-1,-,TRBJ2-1,CSARLLGNEQFF,TGCAGTGCTAGATTACTGGGGAATGAGCAGTTCTTC
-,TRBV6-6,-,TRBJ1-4,CASSYPVGGEKLFF,TGTGCCAGCAGTTACCCGGTTGGTGGTGAAAAACTGTTTTTT
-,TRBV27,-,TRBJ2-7,CASSLAAPSQQYF,TGTGCCAGCAGTTTAGCGGCACCATCCCAGCAGTACTTC
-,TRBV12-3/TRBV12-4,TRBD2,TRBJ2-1,CASSGTSGGAIEQFF,TGTGCCAGCAGTGGGACTAGCGGGGGGGCCATTGAGCAGTTCTTC
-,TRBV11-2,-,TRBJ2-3,CASSLSVTTDTQYF,TGTGCCAGCAGCTTATCGGTCACCACAGATACGCAGTATTTT
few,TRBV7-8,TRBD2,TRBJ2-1,CASSLDYELAGVNEQFF,TGTGCCAGCAGCTTAGATTATGAGCTAGCGGGAGTCAATGAGCAGTTCTTC
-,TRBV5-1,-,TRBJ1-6,CASSLANFGDSPLHF,TGCGCCAGCAGCTTGGCCAATTTTGGGGATTCACCCCTCCACTTT
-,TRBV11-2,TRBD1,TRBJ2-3,CASDSPDRETDTQYF,TGTGCCAGCGACTCGCCCGACAGGGAAACAGATACGCAGTATTTT
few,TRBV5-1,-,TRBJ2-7,CASSLTAQGYEQYF,TGCGCCAGCAGCTTGACCGCTCAGGGCTACGAGCAGTACTTC
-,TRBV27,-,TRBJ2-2,CASSLYRVGTGELFF,TGTGCCAGCAGCTTGTACAGGGTTGGCACCGGGGAGCTGTTTTTT
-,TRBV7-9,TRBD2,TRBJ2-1,CASSLAGVSGEQFF,TGTGCCAGCAGTCTTGCGGGAGTGAGTGGTGAGCAGTTCTTC
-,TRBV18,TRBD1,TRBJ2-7,CASSPPGTGGRGQYF,TGTGCCAGCTCACCGCCCGGGACAGGGGGTCGAGGGCAGTACTTC
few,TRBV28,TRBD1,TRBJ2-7,CASRGQGLYEQYF,TGTGCCAGCAGGGGACAGGGCCTCTACGAGCAGTACTTC
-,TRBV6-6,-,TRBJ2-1,CASSRQINEQFF,TGTGCCAGCAGCAGACAGATCAATGAGCAGTTCTTC
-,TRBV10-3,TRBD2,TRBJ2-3,CAISEGTSGTDNTDTQYF,TGTGCCATCAGTGAGGGGACTAGCGGGACCGACAACACAGATACGCAGTATTTT
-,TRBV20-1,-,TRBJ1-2,CSATEDVYGYTF,TGCAGTGCCACCGAGGATGTCTATGGCTACACCTTC
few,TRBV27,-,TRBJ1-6,CASSLIGEPLHF,TGTGCCAGCAGTTTAATAGGGGAACCCCTCCACTTT
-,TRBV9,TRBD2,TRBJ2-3,CASSETSGHTDTQYF,TGTGCCAGCAGCGAGACTAGCGGCCACACAGATACGCAGTATTTT
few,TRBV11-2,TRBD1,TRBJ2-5,CASSSGQGPPETQYF,TGTGCCAGCAGCTCGGGACAGGGGCCTCCAGAGACCCAGTACTTC
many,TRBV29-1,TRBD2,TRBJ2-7,CSVPNPAGSYEQYF,TGCAGCGTGCCGAATCCAGCGGGAAGCTACGAGCAGTACTTC
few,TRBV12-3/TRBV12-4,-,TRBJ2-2,CASRGGPLNTGELFF,TGTGCCAGCCGGGGCGGACCGTTGAACACCGGGGAGCTGTTTTTT
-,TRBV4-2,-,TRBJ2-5,CASSASWNFFQETQYF,TGTGCCAGCAGCGCCTCTTGGAATTTCTTTCAAGAGACCCAGTACTTC
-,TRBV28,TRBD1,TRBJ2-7,CASTGQGQNEQYF,TGTGCCAGCACCGGACAGGGCCAAAACGAGCAGTACTTC
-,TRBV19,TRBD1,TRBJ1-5,CASRTGVGNQPQHF,TGTGCCAGCAGGACAGGGGTTGGCAATCAGCCCCAGCATTTT
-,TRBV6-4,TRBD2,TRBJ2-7,CASSDFSLGRGGYINNEQYF,TGTGCCAGCAGTGACTTCAGTCTCGGACGGGGGGGGTATATTAACAATGAGCAGTACTTC
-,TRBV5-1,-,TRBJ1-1,CASSLGAGRDTEAFF,TGCGCCAGCAGCTTGGGGGCAGGGAGGGACACTGAAGCTTTCTTT
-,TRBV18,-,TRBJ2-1,CASSPGPSTRHGQFF,TGTGCCAGCTCACCGGGACCGTCGACTAGGCATGGGCAGTTCTTC
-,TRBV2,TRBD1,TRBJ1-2,CASRPDRETHGYTF,TGTGCCAGCAGACCCGACAGGGAAACTCATGGCTACACCTTC
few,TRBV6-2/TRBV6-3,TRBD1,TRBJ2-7,CASTRLDRVEQYF,TGTGCCAGCACTCGCCTCGACAGGGTCGAGCAGTACTTC
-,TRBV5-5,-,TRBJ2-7,CASSWDGPYEQYF,TGTGCCAGCAGCTGGGACGGACCCTACGAGCAGTACTTC
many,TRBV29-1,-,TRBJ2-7,CSVEDPSSYEQYF,TGCAGCGTTGAAGATCCATCCAGCTACGAGCAGTACTTC
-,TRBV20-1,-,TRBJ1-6,CSARVGEGSLSSYNSPLHF,TGCAGTGCTAGAGTTGGGGAGGGATCGTTAAGCTCCTATAATTCACCCCTCCACTTT
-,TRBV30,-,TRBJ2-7,CAWSIWRTTYEQYF,TGTGCCTGGAGTATCTGGAGGACCACTTACGAGCAGTACTTC
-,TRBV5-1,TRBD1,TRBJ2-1,CASSRQGGDYNEQFF,TGCGCCAGCAGCAGACAGGGGGGGGACTACAATGAGCAGTTCTTC
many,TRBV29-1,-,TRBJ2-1,CSVELLDEQFF,TGCAGCGTTGAATTGTTAGATGAGCAGTTCTTC
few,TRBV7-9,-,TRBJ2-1,CASSLEVGGLYHNEQFF,TGTGCCAGCAGCTTAGAAGTCGGCGGGTTATACCACAATGAGCAGTTCTTC
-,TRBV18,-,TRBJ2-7,CASQTTGSYEQYF,TGTGCCAGCCAAACGACAGGATCCTACGAGCAGTACTTC
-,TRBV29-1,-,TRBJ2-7,CSVEERRGSYEQYF,TGCAGCGTTGAAGAAAGGAGGGGGAGCTACGAGCAGTACTTC
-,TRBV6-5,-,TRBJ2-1,CASRGSGGNEQFF,TGTGCCAGCAGGGGTTCTGGGGGCAATGAGCAGTTCTTC
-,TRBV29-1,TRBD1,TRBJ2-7,CSVTTSQGIFYEQYF,TGCAGCGTCACAACATCACAGGGGATCTTCTACGAGCAGTACTTC
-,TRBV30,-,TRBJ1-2,CAWSRDGPSIYGYTF,TGTGCCTGGAGTCGGGACGGGCCCTCTATCTATGGCTACACCTTC
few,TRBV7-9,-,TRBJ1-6,CASAQGDVYNSPLHF,TGTGCCAGCGCGCAAGGGGATGTGTACAATTCACCCCTCCACTTT
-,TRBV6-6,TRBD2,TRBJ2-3,CAAREGSTDTQYF,TGTGCCGCCAGGGAGGGAAGCACAGATACGCAGTATTTT
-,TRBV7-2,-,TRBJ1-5,CATSFGVNQPQHF,TGTGCCACCAGCTTTGGTGTCAATCAGCCCCAGCATTTT
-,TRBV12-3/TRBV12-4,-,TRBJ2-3,CASSLTRGYTDTQYF,TGTGCCAGCAGTTTGACTAGAGGATACACAGATACGCAGTATTTT
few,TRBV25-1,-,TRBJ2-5,CASSGGSSLGETQYF,TGTGCCAGTTCAGGGGGGAGTAGCCTCGGGGAGACCCAGTACTTC
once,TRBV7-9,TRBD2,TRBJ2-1,CASTPMGGRVNEQFF,TGTGCCAGCACCCCCATGGGCGGGAGGGTTAATGAGCAGTTCTTC
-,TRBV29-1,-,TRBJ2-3,CSVEGGSTTDTQYF,TGCAGCGTTGAAGGGGGATCTACCACAGATACGCAGTATTTT
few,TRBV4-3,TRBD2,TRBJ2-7,CASSQDLTSGRVYEQYF,TGCGCCAGCAGCCAAGATCTGACTAGCGGGAGGGTTTACGAGCAGTACTTC